This T cell receptor beta chain was captured by sequencing in a study of T cells in narcolepsy. At the level of the study: Donors had narcolepsy type 1 or type 2, or were healthy controls. General study findings and limits: Autoreactive clonotypes reportedly recurred in blood of same and different patients, not controls. Comparing one patient's CSF and blood CD4+ clonotypes highlighted HCRT- and TRIB2-specific autoreactive clonotypes.

This clone was found a few times. Its matching antigen is unknown. Other DNA variants within this sample encode the same CDR3. The data were produced by immunoSEQ multiplex PCR, yet TCRdb's version contains in-frame clones alone and is incomplete. The data show some 25,000 clones, just over 60% seen once. V lost 5 bases and J 3 bases, leaving 4 bases between the germline ends. Looked up from germline, CDR1 is SGHNT and CDR2 is YENEEA. The CDR3 contains 12 residues. Input material: memory (CD45RA-) CD4+ T cells from blood. The receptor's source is a human donor in good health. The rearrangement joins TRBV11-3 to TRBJ2-2; no definite D call. The CDR3 sequence: CASSPHTGELFF. DNA of the CDR3: TGTGCCAGCAGCCCCCACACCGGGGAGCTGTTTTTT. The whole variable domain, remainder taken from reference TRBV11-3 and TRBJ2-2, is EAGVVQSPRYKIIEKKQPVAFWCNPISGHNTLYWYLQNLGQGPELLIRYENEEAVDDSQLPKDRFSAERLKGVDSTLKIQPAELGDSAVYLCASSPHTGELFFGEGSRLTVL.